The 21 T cell receptor beta chains in this list originate from one sample, sequenced in a study of shared clonotypes between healthy human individuals. Using immunoSEQ multiplex PCR, the repertoire was profiled, and TCRdb retains in-frame clones only, with some absent. The data contain 2 million or so clones, 85% to 95% of them seen just once; the ten biggest clones take up more than 0.1%. The sequencing input was naive CD4+ T cells sorted from blood. The subset denotes: CD45RA+ positively selected. The receptors here all came from a man younger than 30 in good health.

V gene TRBV7-6 combines with J gene TRBJ2-7, with 8 bases matching TRBD1. CDR3 size: 15 residues. Unmatched junction bases numbered 4, after V lost 1 base and J lost 2 bases. The V gene's germline CDR1 is SGHVS and CDR2 FNYEAQ. The CDR3 region has the DNA TGTGCCAGCAGCTTAGTGCCACAGGGGGCCTACGAGCAGTACTTC. Translating it yields CASSLVPQGAYEQYF.

This chain uses TRBV2 with TRBJ2-1, with D possibly being TRBD1 or TRBD2 (6 bases each). CDR1 is SNHLY and CDR2 is FYNNEI in the germline V gene. This CDR3 comprises 14 residues. Trimming removed 6 bases from V and 9 bases from J, with 18 bases in between. The CDR3 loop is CASSAGGGLSEQFF. In DNA, the CDR3 is TGTGCCAGCAGCGCTGGAGGGGGGCTAAGTGAGCAGTTCTTC.

This rearrangement joins TRBV6-6 to TRBJ2-3; 9 nucleotides line up with TRBD1. This CDR3 comprises 15 residues. Germline CDR1 is MNHNY and CDR2 is SVGAGI (reference sequence). The J segment lost 6 bases and the V segment lost 6 bases, leaving 10 bases of the junction unmatched. The CDR3 here is CASSPRDRVLDTQYF. The CDR3 bases are TGTGCCAGCAGCCCCCGGGACAGGGTTTTGGATACGCAGTATTTT.

Details on this clone: This same CDR3 is encoded by further DNA sequences in the sample. The chain carries TRBV5-1 and TRBJ2-1; perhaps TRBD2 as D (6 bases). Germline-derived CDR1 and CDR2 are SGHRS and YFSETQ. The CDR3 length is 14 residues. Trimming cost V 4 bases and J 3 bases, with 11 bases left between them. CDR3 nucleotide sequence: TGCGCCAGCAGCGCCCTTAGCGGCTACAATGAGCAGTTCTTC. Translated: CASSALSGYNEQFF. The whole variable domain, filled in from reference TRBV5-1 and TRBJ2-1, reads KAGVTQTPRYLIKTRGQQVTLSCSPISGHRSVSWYQQTPGQGLQFLFEYFSETQRNKGNFPGRFSGRQFSNSRSEMNVSTLELGDSALYLCASSALSGYNEQFFGPGTRLTVL.

V is TRBV2 and J is TRBJ1-5; D is uncertain. The V and J ends lost 6 bases and 4 bases respectively, with 7 bases between them. CDR1 and CDR2 (germline): SNHLY, FYNNEI. The CDR3 is made up of 12 amino acids. The CDR3 region is CASSVWNQPQHF. The CDR3 DNA reads TGTGCCAGCAGCGTTTGGAATCAGCCCCAGCATTTT.

This rearrangement joins TRBV7-3 to TRBJ2-7, with a weak D call TRBD2 (5 bases). Deletions cut 8 bases from V and 2 bases from J, with 13 bases between. The CDR3 has 13 amino acids. The germline V gene has CDR1 SGHTA and CDR2 FQGTGA. CDR3 nucleotides: TGTGCCAGCGGATGGACTGGCGCCTACGAGCAGTACTTC. The encoded protein is CASGWTGAYEQYF.

The chain employs TRBV9 and TRBJ2-2; D uncertain. Per germline, CDR1 SGDLS and CDR2 YYNGEE. V lost 0 bases to trimming and J lost 5 bases, with 8 bases between them. The length of the CDR3 is 14 residues. This CDR3 is CASSVDPETGELFF. In DNA form, the CDR3 reads TGTGCCAGCAGCGTAGATCCCGAAACCGGGGAGCTGTTTTTT.

The V gene is TRBV6-5, the J gene TRBJ1-2, with TRBD1 identical over 10 bases. Germline V CDR1 and CDR2: MNHEY, SVGAGI. The trim removed 3 bases at V and 7 bases at J, leaving 8 bases unmatched. The CDR3 sequence is 15 residues long. The CDR3 coding sequence is TGTGCCAGCAGTTATAGACCAGACAGGGGGCTTGGCTACACCTTC. Translated: CASSYRPDRGLGYTF.

V gene TRBV29-1 combines with J gene TRBJ2-4; D unclear. Trimming removed 4 bases from V and 5 bases from J, with 6 bases in between. The CDR3 runs to 11 residues. Germline loops: CDR1 SQVTM, CDR2 ANQGSEA. CDR3 in amino acids: CSVGGENIQYF. The CDR3 nucleotides read TGCAGCGTTGGCGGTGAAAACATTCAGTACTTC. The whole variable domain, remainder taken from reference TRBV29-1 and TRBJ2-4, is SAVISQKPSRDICQRGTSLTIQCQVDSQVTMMFWYRQQPGQSLTLIATANQGSEATYESGFVIDKFPISRPNLTFSTLTVSNMSPEDSSIYLCSVGGENIQYFGAGTRLSVL.

The chain employs TRBV9 and TRBJ2-7; D is uncertain. CDR3 size: 14 residues. V lost 3 bases and J 0 bases, leaving 10 bases between the germline ends. Germline loops: CDR1 SGDLS, CDR2 YYNGEE. The DNA of the CDR3 is TGTGCCAGCAGCGCGGTGACTGGCTCCTACGAGCAGTACTTC. This encodes CASSAVTGSYEQYF.

The rearrangement uses TRBV29-1 and TRBJ1-2, with a possible D match to TRBD1 (6 bases). This CDR3 is built from 11 residues. With 6 bases removed from V and 8 bases from J, the gap between germline ends came to 13 bases. Germline values: CDR1 SQVTM, CDR2 ANQGSEA. CDR3 sequence: CSVSGVQGYTF. The CDR3 nucleotides are TGCAGCGTGTCAGGGGTGCAGGGCTACACCTTC. Together with reference TRBV29-1 and TRBJ1-2, the CDR3 gives the full variable domain: SAVISQKPSRDICQRGTSLTIQCQVDSQVTMMFWYRQQPGQSLTLIATANQGSEATYESGFVIDKFPISRPNLTFSTLTVSNMSPEDSSIYLCSVSGVQGYTFGSGTRLTVV.

The genes are TRBV7-9 and TRBJ1-2; tentatively, D is TRBD1 (5 bases). V dropped 2 bases and J dropped 4 bases, with 14 bases sitting between them. The CDR3 covers 15 residues. From germline, CDR1 is SEHNR and CDR2 FQNEAQ (reference sequence). Here the CDR3 reads CASSLLGANLYGYTF. DNA of the CDR3: TGTGCCAGCAGCTTACTCGGGGCGAATCTCTATGGCTACACCTTC.

The chain uses TRBV27 and TRBJ2-2; tentatively, D is TRBD2 (5 bases). This CDR3 is 15 amino acids long. Deletions cut 5 bases from V and 1 base from J, with 11 bases between. Germline-derived CDR1 and CDR2 are MNHEY and SMNVEV (reference sequence). CDR3 in DNA: TGTGCCAGCAGTCATAGGACTCTGAACACCGGGGAGCTGTTTTTT. Translation gives CASSHRTLNTGELFF.

Remarks on this clone: At the DNA level, this CDR3 is encoded by other sequences in the same sample as well. The chain couples TRBV7-9 to TRBJ1-2; 8 bases are a match to TRBD1. CDR3 length: 14 amino acids. Germline V gene lookup returns CDR1 SEHNR and CDR2 FQNEAQ (reference sequence). V was pared by 3 bases and J by 2 bases, with 2 bases of the junction left unmatched. CDR3 in DNA: TGTGCCAGCAGCTTTGGGACAGGCAACTATGGCTACACCTTC. Amino acids: CASSFGTGNYGYTF.

This clone has a single count. V and J are TRBV7-6 and TRBJ2-7, with D hard to call. CDR3 length: 13 amino acids. V was cut by 3 bases and J by 3 bases, with 9 bases left in between. Germline V gene sequence: CDR1 SGHVS, CDR2 FNYEAQ. In DNA, the CDR3 is TGTGCCAGCAGCTTGGATCTGGTCTACGAGCAGTACTTC. Translation: CASSLDLVYEQYF. Full variable domain (missing parts from reference TRBV7-6 and TRBJ2-7): GAGVSQSPRYKVTKRGQDVALRCDPISGHVSLYWYRQALGQGPEFLTYFNYEAQQDKSGLPNDRFSAERPEGSISTLTIQRTEQRDSAMYRCASSLDLVYEQYFGPGTRLTVT.

The V gene is TRBV7-2, the J gene TRBJ2-1; possibly TRBD2 for D (6 bases). CDR3 length: 16 amino acids. CDR1 SGHTA and CDR2 FQGNSA come from the germline V gene. The V end lost 1 base, the J end lost 4 bases, and 14 bases lay between the germline ends. CDR3 protein: CASSLVLALKYNEQFF. The CDR3 DNA sequence: TGTGCCAGCAGCTTAGTTCTAGCGCTAAAGTACAATGAGCAGTTCTTC.

This clone was picked up one time. The genes are TRBV5-1 and TRBJ1-1; 9 positions match TRBD1. V lost 5 bases to trimming and J lost 8 bases; unmatched junction nucleotides: 10. The CDR3 spans 14 residues. Germline CDR1 is SGHRS and CDR2 is YFSETQ. The CDR3 DNA is TGCGCCAGCAGTACCCCGGGACAGGGTTCCGAAGCTTTCTTT. Protein product: CASSTPGQGSEAFF. Drawing the rest from reference TRBV5-1 and TRBJ1-1, the complete variable domain is KAGVTQTPRYLIKTRGQQVTLSCSPISGHRSVSWYQQTPGQGLQFLFEYFSETQRNKGNFPGRFSGRQFSNSRSEMNVSTLELGDSALYLCASSTPGQGSEAFFGQGTRLTVV.

In its sample, this clone was seen once. The chain has TRBV18 and TRBJ1-1, with D tentatively TRBD1 (6 bases). Looked up from germline, CDR1 is KGHSH and CDR2 is LQKENI. The CDR3 runs to 13 residues. V was trimmed by 5 bases and J by 4 bases, leaving 11 bases between them. The DNA for the CDR3 is TGTGCCAGCTCAACACAGGGCGGCACTGAAGCTTTCTTT. As protein: CASSTQGGTEAFF.

Concerning this clone: Distinct nucleotide sequences in the sample also encode this CDR3. This chain links TRBV10-3 with TRBJ1-2; 8 bases are shared with TRBD1. Losses at the gene ends were 4 bases for V and 2 bases for J; bases not matched to a gene: 3. The CDR3 is made up of 14 amino acids. CDR1 is ENHRY and CDR2 is SYGVKD in the germline V gene. The CDR3 region is CAISVGQGNYGYTF. The CDR3 coding sequence is TGTGCCATCAGTGTTGGACAGGGCAACTATGGCTACACCTTC.

This rearrangement joins TRBV4-1 to TRBJ1-2; 9 bases are a match to TRBD1. The junction had 10 bases not matched to a gene; V was cut back by 1 base and J by 4 bases. The CDR3 has 17 residues. CDR1 is MGHRA, CDR2 YSYEKL, per germline. CDR3 DNA: TGCGCCAGCAGCCAAGTATCCGGGACAGGGACCCTCTATGGCTACACCTTC. Its translation: CASSQVSGTGTLYGYTF.

This clone showed up just a few times. The chain combines TRBV2 with TRBJ1-5, with D hard to call. V was clipped by 3 bases and J by 2 bases, with 5 bases between them. This CDR3 comprises 13 residues. Looked up from germline, CDR1 is SNHLY and CDR2 is FYNNEI. The chain's CDR3 is CASSDQGNQPQHF. The DNA for the CDR3 is TGTGCCAGCAGTGATCAGGGCAATCAGCCCCAGCATTTT.